Each of the 6 T cell receptor beta chains below was sequenced from the same sample in a study of blood T cell repertoires in COVID-19. Using immunoSEQ multiplex PCR, the repertoire was profiled, and TCRdb retains in-frame clones only, with some absent. Among 130,000 to 150,000 clones listed, more than 65% were seen once. What was sequenced was peripheral blood. All receptors come from a woman aged 45-65 years in a cohort sampled during active or convalescent COVID-19.

This chain connects TRBV7-8 to TRBJ1-5; D is unclear. CDR1 is SGHVS, CDR2 FQNEAQ, per germline. The CDR3 is 16 residues long. Between the trimmed V and J ends, which lost 5 bases and 4 bases, there was a span of 18 bases. CDR3 nucleotide sequence: TGTGCCAGCAGCCGTCAGGTCCTTATGGAAAATCAGCCCCAGCATTTT. This encodes CASSRQVLMENQPQHF.

This sequence joins TRBV2 and TRBJ1-6; TRBD1 might be the D (5 bases). Germline loops: CDR1 SNHLY, CDR2 FYNNEI. The CDR3 totals 13 residues. Trimming left V 5 bases short and J 9 bases short, with 11 bases between. The CDR3 DNA reads TGTGCCAGCAGTCCGACAGCGACTTCACCCCTCCACTTT. Amino acid sequence: CASSPTATSPLHF.

Note on this clone: Other DNA sequences in this specimen translate into the identical CDR3. The V and J genes are TRBV5-1 and TRBJ1-1; D uncertain. V was pared by 0 bases and J by 1 base, with 4 bases between. CDR1 and CDR2 (germline): SGHRS, YFSETQ. The CDR3 is 13 amino acids. DNA of the CDR3: TGCGCCAGCAGCTTGGGCGGGAACACTGAAGCTTTCTTT. Its translation is CASSLGGNTEAFF.

This chain joins TRBV4-1 and TRBJ2-3; 15 positions agree with TRBD2. Per germline, CDR1 MGHRA and CDR2 YSYEKL. This CDR3 spans 22 amino acids. The junction had 24 bases not matched to a gene; V was cut back by 3 bases and J by 8 bases. In DNA form, the CDR3 reads TGCGCCAGCAGCCAGACACCCGGCGGGACTAGCGGGGGGCGCCGGACCGGTGTTACGCAGTATTTT. Translation gives CASSQTPGGTSGGRRTGVTQYF.

This clone was seen once. This chain links TRBV19 with TRBJ2-1, with TRBD1 matching 9 bases. Trimming at V came to 4 bases and at J to 12 bases, leaving 7 bases not matched to a gene. CDR3 size: 13 residues. CDR1 LNHDA and CDR2 SQIVND come from the germline V gene (reference sequence). CDR3 sequence (DNA): TGTGCCAGTAGTAGCCCTACAGGGGGCTGGCAGTTCTTC. Protein: CASSSPTGGWQFF. The full variable domain, in which reference TRBV19 and TRBJ2-1 provide the parts outside the CDR3, is DGGITQSPKYLFRKEGQNVTLSCEQNLNHDAMYWYRQDPGQGLRLIYYSQIVNDFQKGDIAEGYSVSREKKESFPLTVTSAQKNPTAFYLCASSSPTGGWQFFGPGTRLTVL.

The chain is built from TRBV7-2 and TRBJ1-1; 7 positions match TRBD1. Germline V gene lookup returns CDR1 SGHTA and CDR2 FQGNSA. This CDR3 is 16 amino acids long. The junction had 5 bases not matched to a gene; V was cut back by 0 bases and J by 1 base. CDR3 protein: CASSLAYRQGNTEAFF. CDR3 bases: TGTGCCAGCAGCTTAGCTTATCGACAGGGGAACACTGAAGCTTTCTTT.